The source of this T cell receptor (beta chain) is a study of CD8 T cells in Susac syndrome. Germline-derived CDR1 and CDR2 are SGHDN and FVKESK. This CDR3 is built from 14 residues. Trimming removed 4 bases at V and 5 bases at J, with 14 bases between. CD8+ and CD4+ T cells taken from blood had their TCR beta sequenced. Negative isolation was used for CD8+ and CD4+ T cells, and FACS enrichment was applied to TEMRA cells. An input of 0.5 to 1 ug of RNA was subjected to reverse transcription using random hexamers. Amplification of TCR beta CDR3 used immunoSEQ multiplex PCR across 54 Vbeta and 13 Jbeta. Using its own MiXCR run on the immunoSEQ multiplex PCR reads, TCRdb lists one record per CDR3 protein. In the table there are about 120,000 distinct CDR3 sequences, 94% of which are singletons.

The source is a human donor in good health. The rearrangement uses TRBV14 and TRBJ1-2; the D gene is possibly TRBD1 (6 bases). Input material: CD4+ T cells from PBMCs. The CDR3 loop reads CASSPGTNPYGYTF. DNA of the CDR3: TGTGCCAGCAGCCCCGGGACAAACCCTTATGGCTACACCTTC. Full variable domain (outside the CDR3, taken from reference TRBV14 and TRBJ1-2): EAGVTQFPSHSVIEKGQTVTLRCDPISGHDNLYWYRRVMGKEIKFLLHFVKESKQDESGMPNNRFLAERTGGTYSTLKVQPAELEDSGVYFCASSPGTNPYGYTFGSGTRLTVV.